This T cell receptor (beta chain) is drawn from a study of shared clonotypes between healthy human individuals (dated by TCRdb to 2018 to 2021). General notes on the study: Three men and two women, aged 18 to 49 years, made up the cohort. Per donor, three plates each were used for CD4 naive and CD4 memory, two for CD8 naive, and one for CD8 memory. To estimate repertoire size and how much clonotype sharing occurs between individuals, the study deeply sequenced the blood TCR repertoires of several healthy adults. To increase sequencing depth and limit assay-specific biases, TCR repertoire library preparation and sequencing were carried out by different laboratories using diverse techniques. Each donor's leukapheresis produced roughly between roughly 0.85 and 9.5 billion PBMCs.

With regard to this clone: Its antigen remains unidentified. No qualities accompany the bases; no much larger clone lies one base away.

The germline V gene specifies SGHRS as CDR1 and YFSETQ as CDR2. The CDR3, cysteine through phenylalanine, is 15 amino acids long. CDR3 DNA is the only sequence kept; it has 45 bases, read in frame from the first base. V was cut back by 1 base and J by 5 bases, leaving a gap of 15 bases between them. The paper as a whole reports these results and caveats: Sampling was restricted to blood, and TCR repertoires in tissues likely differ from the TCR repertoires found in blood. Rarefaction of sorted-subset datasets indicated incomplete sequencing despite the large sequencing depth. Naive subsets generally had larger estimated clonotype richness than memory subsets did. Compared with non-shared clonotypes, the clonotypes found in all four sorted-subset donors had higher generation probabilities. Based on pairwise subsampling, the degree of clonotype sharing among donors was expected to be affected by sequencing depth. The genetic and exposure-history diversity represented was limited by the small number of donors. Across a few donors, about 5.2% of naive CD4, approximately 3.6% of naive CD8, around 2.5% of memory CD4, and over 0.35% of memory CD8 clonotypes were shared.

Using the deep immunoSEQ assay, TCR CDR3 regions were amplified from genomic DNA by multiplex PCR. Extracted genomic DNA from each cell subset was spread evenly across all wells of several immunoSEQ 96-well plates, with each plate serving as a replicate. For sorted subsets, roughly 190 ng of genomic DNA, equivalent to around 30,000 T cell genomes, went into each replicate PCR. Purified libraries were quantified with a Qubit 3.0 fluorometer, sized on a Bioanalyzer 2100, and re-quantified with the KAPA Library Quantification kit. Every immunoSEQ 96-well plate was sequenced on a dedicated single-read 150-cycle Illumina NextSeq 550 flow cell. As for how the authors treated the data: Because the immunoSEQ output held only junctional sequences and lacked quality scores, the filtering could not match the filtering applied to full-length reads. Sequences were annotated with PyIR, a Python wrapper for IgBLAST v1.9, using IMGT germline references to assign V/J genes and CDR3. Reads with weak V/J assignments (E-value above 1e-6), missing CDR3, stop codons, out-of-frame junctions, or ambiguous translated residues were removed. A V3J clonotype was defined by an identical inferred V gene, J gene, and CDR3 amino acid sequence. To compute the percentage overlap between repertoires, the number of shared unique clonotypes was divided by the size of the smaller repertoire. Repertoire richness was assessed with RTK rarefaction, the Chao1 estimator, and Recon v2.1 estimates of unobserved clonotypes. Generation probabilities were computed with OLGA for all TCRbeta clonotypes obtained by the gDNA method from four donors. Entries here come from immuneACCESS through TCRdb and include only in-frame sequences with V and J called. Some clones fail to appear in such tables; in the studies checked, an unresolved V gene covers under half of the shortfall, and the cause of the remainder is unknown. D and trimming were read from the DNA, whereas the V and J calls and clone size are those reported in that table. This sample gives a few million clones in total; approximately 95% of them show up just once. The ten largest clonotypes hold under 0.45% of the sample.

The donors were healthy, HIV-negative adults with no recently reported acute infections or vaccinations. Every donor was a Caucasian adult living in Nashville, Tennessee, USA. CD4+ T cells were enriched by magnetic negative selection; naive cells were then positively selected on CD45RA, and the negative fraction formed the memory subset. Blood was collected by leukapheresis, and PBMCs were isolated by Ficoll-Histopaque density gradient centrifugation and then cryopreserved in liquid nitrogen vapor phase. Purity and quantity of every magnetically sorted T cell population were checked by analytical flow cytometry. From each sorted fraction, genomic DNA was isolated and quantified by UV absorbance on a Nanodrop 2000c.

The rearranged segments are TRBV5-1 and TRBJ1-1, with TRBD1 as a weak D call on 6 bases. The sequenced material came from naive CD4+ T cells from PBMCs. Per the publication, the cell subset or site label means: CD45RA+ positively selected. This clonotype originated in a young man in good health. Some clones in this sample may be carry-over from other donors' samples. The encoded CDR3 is CASSLTTGRGTEAFF. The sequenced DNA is TGCGCCAGCAGCTTGACCACAGGGAGGGGTACTGAAGCTTTCTTT.